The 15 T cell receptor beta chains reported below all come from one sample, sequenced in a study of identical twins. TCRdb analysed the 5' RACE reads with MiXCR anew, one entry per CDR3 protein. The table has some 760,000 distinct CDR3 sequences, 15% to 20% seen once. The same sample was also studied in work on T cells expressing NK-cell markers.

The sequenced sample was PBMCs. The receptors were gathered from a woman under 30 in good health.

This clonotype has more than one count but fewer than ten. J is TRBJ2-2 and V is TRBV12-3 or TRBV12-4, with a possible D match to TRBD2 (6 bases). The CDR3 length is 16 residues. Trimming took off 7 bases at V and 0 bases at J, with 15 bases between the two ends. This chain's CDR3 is CASTYQEGTNTGELFF. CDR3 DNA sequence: TGTGCCAGCACCTACCAGGAGGGGACGAACACCGGGGAGCTGTTTTTT.

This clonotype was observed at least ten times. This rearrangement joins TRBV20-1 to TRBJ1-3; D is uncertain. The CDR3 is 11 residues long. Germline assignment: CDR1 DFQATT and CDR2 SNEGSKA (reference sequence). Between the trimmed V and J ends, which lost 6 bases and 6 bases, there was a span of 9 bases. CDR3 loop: CSASSVNTIYF. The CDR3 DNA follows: TGCAGTGCCTCGAGCGTAAACACCATATATTTT.

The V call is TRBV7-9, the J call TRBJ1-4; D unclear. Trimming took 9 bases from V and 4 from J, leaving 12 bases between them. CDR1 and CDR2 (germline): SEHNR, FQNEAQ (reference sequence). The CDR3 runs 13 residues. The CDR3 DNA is TGTGCCAGTCAAAGGGCATTTAATGAAAAACTGTTTTTT. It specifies CASQRAFNEKLFF.

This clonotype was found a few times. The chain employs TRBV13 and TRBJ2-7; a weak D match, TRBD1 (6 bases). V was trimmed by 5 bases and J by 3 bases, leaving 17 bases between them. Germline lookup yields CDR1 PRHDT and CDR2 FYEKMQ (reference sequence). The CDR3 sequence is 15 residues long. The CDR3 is CASSAVRGISYEQYF. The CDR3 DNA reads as TGTGCCAGCAGCGCCGTGAGGGGGATCAGCTACGAGCAGTACTTC.

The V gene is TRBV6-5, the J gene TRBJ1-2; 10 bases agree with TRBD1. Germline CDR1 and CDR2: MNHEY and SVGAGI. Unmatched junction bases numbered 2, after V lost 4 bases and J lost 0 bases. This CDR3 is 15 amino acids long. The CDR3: CASSWDRGANYGYTF. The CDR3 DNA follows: TGTGCCAGCAGTTGGGACAGGGGAGCTAACTATGGCTACACCTTC.

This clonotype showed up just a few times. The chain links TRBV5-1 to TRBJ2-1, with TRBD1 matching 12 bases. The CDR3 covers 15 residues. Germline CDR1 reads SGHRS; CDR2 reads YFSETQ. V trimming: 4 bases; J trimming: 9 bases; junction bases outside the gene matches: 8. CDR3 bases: TGCGCCAGCAGCGTCCCGGGACAGGGGGCCCTTGAGCAGTTCTTC. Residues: CASSVPGQGALEQFF.

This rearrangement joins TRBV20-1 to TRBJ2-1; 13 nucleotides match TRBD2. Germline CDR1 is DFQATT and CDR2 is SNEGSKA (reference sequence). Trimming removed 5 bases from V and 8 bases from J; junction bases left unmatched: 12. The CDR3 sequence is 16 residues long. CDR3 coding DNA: TGCAGTGCTCAACTAGCGGGGGGGCCTAACTTCTATGAGCAGTTCTTC. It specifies CSAQLAGGPNFYEQFF.

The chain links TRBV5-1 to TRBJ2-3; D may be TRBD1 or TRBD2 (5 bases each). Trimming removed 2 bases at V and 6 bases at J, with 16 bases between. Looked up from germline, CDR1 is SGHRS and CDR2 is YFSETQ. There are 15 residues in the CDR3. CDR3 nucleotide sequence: TGCGCCAGCAGCTTTTTTGTCGGGGCAGGGGATACGCAGTATTTT. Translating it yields CASSFFVGAGDTQYF.

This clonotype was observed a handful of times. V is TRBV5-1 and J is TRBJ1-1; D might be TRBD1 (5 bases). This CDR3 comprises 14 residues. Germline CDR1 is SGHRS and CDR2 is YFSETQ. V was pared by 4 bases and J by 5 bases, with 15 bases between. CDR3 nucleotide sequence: TGCGCCAGCAGCCCCGTAGTTAAGGGGACTGAAGCTTTCTTT. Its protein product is CASSPVVKGTEAFF. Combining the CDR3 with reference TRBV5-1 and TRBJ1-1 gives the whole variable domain KAGVTQTPRYLIKTRGQQVTLSCSPISGHRSVSWYQQTPGQGLQFLFEYFSETQRNKGNFPGRFSGRQFSNSRSEMNVSTLELGDSALYLCASSPVVKGTEAFFGQGTRLTVV.

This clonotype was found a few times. As DNA, the CDR3 is TGTGCCAGCAGCTTTGGCGGCTTGGCTTTCTTT. It yields the protein CASSFGGLAFF. This rearrangement joins TRBV5-6 to TRBJ1-1; the D is unclear. Germline CDR1 SGHDT, CDR2 YYEEEE. Trimming removed 2 bases at V and 11 bases at J, with 10 bases between. This CDR3 spans 11 amino acids.

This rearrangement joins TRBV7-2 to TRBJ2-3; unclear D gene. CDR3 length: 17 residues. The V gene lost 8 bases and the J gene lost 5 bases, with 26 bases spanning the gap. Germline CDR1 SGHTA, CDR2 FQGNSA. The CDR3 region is CASSSLPRPPKGDTQYF. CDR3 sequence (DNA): TGTGCCAGCTCCTCCCTCCCCAGGCCTCCCAAGGGAGATACGCAGTATTTT.

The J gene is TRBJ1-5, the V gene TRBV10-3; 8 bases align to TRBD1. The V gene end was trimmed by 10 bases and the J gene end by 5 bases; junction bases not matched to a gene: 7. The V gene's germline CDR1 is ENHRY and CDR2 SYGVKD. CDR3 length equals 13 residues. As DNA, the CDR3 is TGTGCCAACGGACAGGGCCATGATCAGCCCCAGCATTTT. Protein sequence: CANGQGHDQPQHF.

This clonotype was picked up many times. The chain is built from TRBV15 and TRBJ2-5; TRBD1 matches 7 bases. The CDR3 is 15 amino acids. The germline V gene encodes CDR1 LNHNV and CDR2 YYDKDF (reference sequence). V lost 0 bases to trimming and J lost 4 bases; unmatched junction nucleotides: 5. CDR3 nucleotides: TGTGCCACCAGCAGAGATCCGGCAGGGGGAGAGACCCAGTACTTC. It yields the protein CATSRDPAGGETQYF.

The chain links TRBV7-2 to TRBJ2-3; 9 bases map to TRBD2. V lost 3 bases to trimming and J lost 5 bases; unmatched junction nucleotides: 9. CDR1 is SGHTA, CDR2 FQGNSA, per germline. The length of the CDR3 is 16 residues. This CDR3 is CASSFSSGTRLDTQYF. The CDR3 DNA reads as TGTGCCAGCAGCTTTTCTAGCGGGACGCGCTTAGATACGCAGTATTTT.

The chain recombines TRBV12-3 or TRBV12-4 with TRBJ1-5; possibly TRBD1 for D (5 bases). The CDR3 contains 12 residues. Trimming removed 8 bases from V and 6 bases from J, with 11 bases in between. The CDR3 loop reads CASFTGGQPQHF. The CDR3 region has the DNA TGTGCCAGCTTCACGGGGGGTCAGCCCCAGCATTTT.